The TCR beta chain described here comes from a study of CD8+ T cells in alopecia areata. Treatment denoted: oral pan-JAK inhibitor, 5-10 mg twice daily. This CDR3 contains 16 residues. Germline CDR1 is SGHDT and CDR2 is YYEEEE. V was shortened by 5 bases and J by 2 bases, with 17 bases between the two germline ends. RNA extraction and reverse transcription yielded cDNA as sequencing template. Profiling relied on immunoSEQ multiplex PCR, and the TCRdb table lists in-frame clones only, not all of them. The sample includes 75,000 to 85,000 clones, around 61% of them seen just once. The source of this sequence is a human donor with alopecia areata. The source was CD8+ T cells sorted from blood, collected at week 24, from a patient treated with tofacitinib. V gene TRBV5-6 combines with J gene TRBJ2-1, with D unclear. CDR3 residues: CASSPSHPETYNEQFF. CDR3 bases: TGTGCCAGCAGTCCGAGCCATCCGGAAACCTACAATGAGCAGTTCTTC.